Listed here is a single T cell receptor beta chain. What it binds is not known. These data originate in a study of identical twins. Every sampled donor was Caucasian and healthy. The CDR3 is made up of 14 amino acids. Germline CDR1 reads SEHNR; CDR2 reads FQNEAQ (reference sequence). Trimming removed 2 bases from V and 7 bases from J, with 11 bases in between. Each CDR3 protein is one row after TCRdb ran MiXCR on the 5' RACE reads. The sample consists of 450,000 or so distinct CDR3 sequences, 20% to 25% of them appearing once. Study-wide points: Analyses based on zero insertions could be partly confounded by invariant MAIT and iNKT cells.

These data are also associated with another study on T cells expressing NK-cell markers. That work adds: NKG2C+ dominant clonotypes from 5 or 6 donors made up roughly 1.0-8% of CD8+ T cells.

This sequence originates from a woman aged 18-35 years in good health. Sequencing was carried out using CD4+ T cells sorted from blood. The chain has TRBV7-9 and TRBJ1-4; the D is unclear. The CDR3 DNA reads as TGTGCCAGCAGCTTAAAGGGATACGGTGAAAAACTGTTTTTT. This sequence encodes CASSLKGYGEKLFF.